What follows are 21 T cell receptor beta chains derived from one specimen sequenced in a study of monozygotic twins with inflammatory bowel disease. TCRdb reprocessed the 5' RACE reads, keeping one entry per CDR3 protein, no DNA. This table lists around 400,000 distinct CDR3 sequences. What was sequenced was blood. These receptors came from a human donor with ulcerative colitis or Crohn's disease, or a healthy co-twin of an affected twin (not recorded which).

The chain joins TRBV6-1 to TRBJ2-1; TCRdb outputs TRBD1, but without DNA this stays unchecked. This CDR3 is 13 amino acids long. Germline CDR1 and CDR2: MNHNS and SASEGT. CDR3 sequence: CASSVQAYNEQFF.

The chain employs TRBV3-1 and TRBJ1-2; the D gene TCRdb calls, TRBD1, cannot be checked with no DNA. The CDR3 extends over 16 amino acids. Per the germline V gene, CDR1 is LGHDT and CDR2 is YNNKEL (reference sequence). This CDR3 is CASSQELGTGRGGYTF.

The J gene is TRBJ2-1, the V gene TRBV7-9; TCRdb's D call of TRBD2 is untestable without DNA. The CDR3 length is 15 residues. Looked up from germline, CDR1 is SEHNR and CDR2 is FQNEAQ (reference sequence). CDR3 sequence: CAAGTRAGGKNEQFF.

The chain uses TRBV5-4 and TRBJ2-1; TCRdb's D call of TRBD2 is untestable without DNA. The CDR3 sequence is 17 residues long. CDR1 and CDR2 (germline): SGHNT, YYREEE (reference sequence). Here the CDR3 reads CASSLTLLAGTRDEQFF.

This CDR3 reads CASSPALGAGYEQYF. The chain couples TRBV5-6 to TRBJ2-7; no DNA is available, so the TRBD2 call from TCRdb remains unchecked. This CDR3 is built from 15 residues. CDR1 and CDR2 (germline): SGHDT, YYEEEE.

The rearrangement joins TRBV20-1 to TRBJ1-5. This CDR3 region has 13 residues. CDR1 is DFQATT and CDR2 is SNEGSKA in the germline V gene (reference sequence). CDR3 loop: CSALPRSNQPQHF.

This chain links TRBV29-1 with TRBJ2-1; lacking DNA, the TRBD2 call made by TCRdb goes unchecked. Germline loops: CDR1 SQVTM, CDR2 ANQGSEA. The CDR3 contains 14 residues. Here the CDR3 reads CSVAGAGGWGEQFF.

The rearrangement uses TRBV12-3 or TRBV12-4 and TRBJ2-3; without DNA, the TCRdb call of TRBD1 cannot be checked. The CDR3 has 14 amino acids. CDR3 sequence reads: CASNDRGFKGTQYF.

The CDR3 reads CASSLLREINEQFF. V and J are TRBV27 and TRBJ2-1; the D call of TRBD1 rests on TCRdb alone, since no DNA is present to check it. In germline, CDR1 is MNHEY, CDR2 SMNVEV (reference sequence). The CDR3 covers 14 residues.

The chain employs TRBV14 and TRBJ1-2; the D gene TCRdb calls, TRBD1, cannot be checked with no DNA. Germline V gene data show CDR1 as SGHDN and CDR2 as FVKESK. This CDR3 is 14 amino acids long. The CDR3 protein is CASSLSRDPYGYTF.

The chain combines TRBV27 with TRBJ2-1; TCRdb selects TRBD1, and the lack of DNA leaves this call unchecked. This CDR3 has 14 residues. Per germline, CDR1 MNHEY and CDR2 SMNVEV (reference sequence). The CDR3 reads CASSYVPGSNEQFF.

This rearrangement joins TRBV5-4 to TRBJ2-2; TCRdb names TRBD1, which stays unverified in the absence of DNA. This CDR3 comprises 14 residues. Germline CDR1 SGHNT, CDR2 YYREEE (reference sequence). The CDR3 protein is CASSVRGTTGELFF.

V gene TRBV29-1 combines with J gene TRBJ2-7. Germline V lookup: CDR1 SQVTM, CDR2 ANQGSEA. The CDR3 runs 13 residues. This CDR3 reads CSVLTGRTYEQYF.

The chain links TRBV12-3 or TRBV12-4 to TRBJ2-1; the D gene TCRdb calls, TRBD1, cannot be checked with no DNA. The CDR3 consists of 15 residues. The CDR3 region is CASSTGVVSYNEQFF.

This chain links TRBV7-2 with TRBJ2-7; the D gene TCRdb calls, TRBD1, cannot be checked with no DNA. Germline values: CDR1 SGHTA, CDR2 FQGNSA. The CDR3 covers 15 residues. Here the CDR3 reads CASSLDRSRSGKQYF.

This sequence joins TRBV3-1 and TRBJ1-4. The CDR3 runs to 14 residues. Per the germline V gene, CDR1 is LGHDT and CDR2 is YNNKEL (reference sequence). The chain's CDR3 is CASSQGDFNEKLFF.

The CDR3: CSVEVGGGNIQYF. The chain has TRBV29-1 and TRBJ2-4; TCRdb gives TRBD2 as the D gene, but with no DNA this cannot be confirmed. The CDR3 is 13 amino acids. The V gene's germline CDR1 is SQVTM and CDR2 ANQGSEA.

The gene calls are TRBV7-9 and TRBJ2-7; TCRdb selects TRBD1, and the lack of DNA leaves this call unchecked. Looked up from germline, CDR1 is SEHNR and CDR2 is FQNEAQ (reference sequence). CDR3 size: 15 residues. The CDR3 sequence: CASSLDFQGYYEQYF. The entire variable domain, with the rest obtained from reference TRBV7-9 and TRBJ2-7, is as follows: DTGVSQNPRHKITKRGQNVTFRCDPISEHNRLYWYRQTLGQGPEFLTYFQNEAQLEKSRLLSDRFSAERPKGSFSTLEIQRTEQGDSAMYLCASSLDFQGYYEQYFGPGTRLTVT.

The CDR3 is CATSDFPGREQFF. The chain joins TRBV24-1 to TRBJ2-1; TCRdb designates TRBD1, a call that cannot be tested without DNA. This CDR3 has 13 residues. Germline CDR1 and CDR2: KGHDR and SFDVKD.

The chain is built from TRBV19 and TRBJ2-7; the D gene TCRdb calls, TRBD2, cannot be checked with no DNA. In germline, CDR1 is LNHDA, CDR2 SQIVND (reference sequence). This CDR3 has 14 amino acids. The CDR3 sequence is CASSKGLAGREQYF.

This chain uses TRBV19 with TRBJ2-1; TCRdb reports TRBD2, a call that lacks DNA to check it against. The CDR3 has 19 residues. Germline V gene lookup returns CDR1 LNHDA and CDR2 SQIVND (reference sequence). This CDR3 reads CASTLTTGLAGGIYNEQFF.